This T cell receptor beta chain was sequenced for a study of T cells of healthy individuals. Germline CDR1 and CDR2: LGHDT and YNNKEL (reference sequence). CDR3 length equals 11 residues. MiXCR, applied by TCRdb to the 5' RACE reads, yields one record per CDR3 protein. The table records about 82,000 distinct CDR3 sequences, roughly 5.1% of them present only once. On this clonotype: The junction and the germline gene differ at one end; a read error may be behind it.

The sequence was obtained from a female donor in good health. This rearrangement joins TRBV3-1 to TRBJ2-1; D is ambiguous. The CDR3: CASSQVGRPHF. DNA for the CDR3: TGTGCCAGCAGCCAAGTAGGGCGCCCCCACTTC.